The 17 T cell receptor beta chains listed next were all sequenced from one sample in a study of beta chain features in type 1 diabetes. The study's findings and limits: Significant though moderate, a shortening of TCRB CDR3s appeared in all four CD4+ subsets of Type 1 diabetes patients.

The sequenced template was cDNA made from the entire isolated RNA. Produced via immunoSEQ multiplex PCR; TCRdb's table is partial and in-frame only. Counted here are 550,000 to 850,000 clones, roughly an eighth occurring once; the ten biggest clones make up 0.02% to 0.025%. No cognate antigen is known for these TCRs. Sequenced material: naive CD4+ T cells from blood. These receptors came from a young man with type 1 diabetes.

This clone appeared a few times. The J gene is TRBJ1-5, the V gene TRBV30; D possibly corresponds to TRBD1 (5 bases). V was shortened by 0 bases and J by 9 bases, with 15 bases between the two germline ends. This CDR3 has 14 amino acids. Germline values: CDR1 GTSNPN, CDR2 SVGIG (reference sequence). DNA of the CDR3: TGTGCCTGGAGTGTGGACGGGGCGCAGGGGCCCCAGCATTTT. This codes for CAWSVDGAQGPQHF.

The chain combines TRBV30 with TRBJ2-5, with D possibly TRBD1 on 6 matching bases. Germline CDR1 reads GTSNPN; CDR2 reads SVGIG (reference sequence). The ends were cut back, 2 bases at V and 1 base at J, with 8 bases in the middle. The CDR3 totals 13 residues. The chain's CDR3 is CAWSTGFQETQYF. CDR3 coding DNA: TGTGCCTGGAGTACAGGGTTCCAAGAGACCCAGTACTTC.

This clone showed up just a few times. Written as DNA, the CDR3 is TGCGCCAGCAGCCAACGGGACACCTCCTACGAGCAGTACTTC. It encodes CASSQRDTSYEQYF. V gene TRBV4-1 combines with J gene TRBJ2-7; perhaps TRBD1 as D (6 bases). Trimming removed 2 bases from V and 0 bases from J, with 8 bases in between. This CDR3 contains 14 residues. Germline V gene data show CDR1 as MGHRA and CDR2 as YSYEKL.

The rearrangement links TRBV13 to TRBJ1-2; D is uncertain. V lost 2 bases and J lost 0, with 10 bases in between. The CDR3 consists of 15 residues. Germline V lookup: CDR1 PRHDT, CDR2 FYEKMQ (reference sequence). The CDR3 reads CASSLSRKANYGYTF. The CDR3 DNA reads TGTGCCAGCAGCTTATCGCGGAAAGCTAACTATGGCTACACCTTC.

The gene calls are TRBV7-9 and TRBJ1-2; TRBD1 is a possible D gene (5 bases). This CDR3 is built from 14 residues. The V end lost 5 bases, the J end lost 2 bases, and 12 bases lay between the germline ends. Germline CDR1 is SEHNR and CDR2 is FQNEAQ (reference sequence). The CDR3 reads CASSPKTENYGYTF. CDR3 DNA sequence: TGTGCCAGCAGCCCCAAGACAGAGAACTATGGCTACACCTTC.

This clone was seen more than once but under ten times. CDR3 loop: CASRRHSNTEAFF. In nucleotides, the CDR3 is TGTGCCAGCAGACGACACTCGAACACTGAAGCTTTCTTT. The chain links TRBV28 to TRBJ1-1; D unresolved. CDR1 MDHEN and CDR2 SYDVKM come from the germline V gene. V was trimmed by 6 bases and J by 1 base, leaving 9 bases between them. The CDR3 runs to 13 residues.

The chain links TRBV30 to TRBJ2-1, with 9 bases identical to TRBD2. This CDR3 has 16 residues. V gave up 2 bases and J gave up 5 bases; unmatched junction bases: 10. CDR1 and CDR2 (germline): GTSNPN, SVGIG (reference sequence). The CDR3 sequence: CAWSPLLAGPHNEQFF. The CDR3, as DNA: TGTGCCTGGAGTCCTCTTCTAGCGGGGCCCCACAATGAGCAGTTCTTC.

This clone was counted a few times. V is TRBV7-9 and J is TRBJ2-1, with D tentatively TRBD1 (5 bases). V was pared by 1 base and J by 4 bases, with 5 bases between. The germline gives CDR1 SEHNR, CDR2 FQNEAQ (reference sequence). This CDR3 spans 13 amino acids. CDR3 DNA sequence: TGTGCCAGCAGCTTAGGACAGTACAATGAGCAGTTCTTC. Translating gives CASSLGQYNEQFF.

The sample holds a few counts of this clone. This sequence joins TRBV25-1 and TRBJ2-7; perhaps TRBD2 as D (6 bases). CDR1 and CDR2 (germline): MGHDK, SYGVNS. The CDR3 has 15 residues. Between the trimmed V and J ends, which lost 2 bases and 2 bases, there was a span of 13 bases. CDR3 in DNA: TGTGCCAGCAGTGAAGGGCGGGGCCGGACCTACGAGCAGTACTTC. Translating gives CASSEGRGRTYEQYF.

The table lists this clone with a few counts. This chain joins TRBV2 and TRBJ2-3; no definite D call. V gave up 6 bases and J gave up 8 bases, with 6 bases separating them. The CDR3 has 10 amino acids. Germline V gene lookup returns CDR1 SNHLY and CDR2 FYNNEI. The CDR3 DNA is TGTGCCAGCAGAATAGGTACGCAGTATTTT. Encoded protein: CASRIGTQYF.

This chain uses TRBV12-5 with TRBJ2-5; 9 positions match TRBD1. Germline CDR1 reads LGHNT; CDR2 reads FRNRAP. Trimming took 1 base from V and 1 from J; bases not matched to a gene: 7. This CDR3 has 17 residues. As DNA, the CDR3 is TGTGCTAGTGGTTTGGCTCCGGGACAGGGTCTCCAAGAGACCCAGTACTTC. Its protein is CASGLAPGQGLQETQYF.

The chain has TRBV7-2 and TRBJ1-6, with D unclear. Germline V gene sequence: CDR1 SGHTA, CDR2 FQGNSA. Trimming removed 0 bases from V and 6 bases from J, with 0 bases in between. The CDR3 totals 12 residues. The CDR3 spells CASSLANSPLHF. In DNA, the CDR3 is TGTGCCAGCAGCTTAGCTAATTCACCCCTCCACTTT.

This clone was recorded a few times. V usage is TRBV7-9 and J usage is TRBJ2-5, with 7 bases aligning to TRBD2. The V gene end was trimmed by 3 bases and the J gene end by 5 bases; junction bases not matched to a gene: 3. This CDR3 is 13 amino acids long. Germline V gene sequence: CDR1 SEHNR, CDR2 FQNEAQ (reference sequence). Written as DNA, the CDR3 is TGTGCCAGCAGCTTCGGGGGGACGGAGACCCAGTACTTC. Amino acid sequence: CASSFGGTETQYF.

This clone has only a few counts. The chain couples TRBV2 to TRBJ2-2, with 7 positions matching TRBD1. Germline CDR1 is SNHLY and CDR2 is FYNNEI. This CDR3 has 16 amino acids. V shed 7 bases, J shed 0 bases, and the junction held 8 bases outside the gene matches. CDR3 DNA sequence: TGTGCCAGCAACCCGTTGGGACAGTCGAACACCGGGGAGCTGTTTTTT. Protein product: CASNPLGQSNTGELFF.

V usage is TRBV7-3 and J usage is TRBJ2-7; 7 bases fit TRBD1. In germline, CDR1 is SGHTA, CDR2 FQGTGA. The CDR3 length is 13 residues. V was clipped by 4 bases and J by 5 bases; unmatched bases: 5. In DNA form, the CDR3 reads TGTGCCAGCAGCTCTCAAACAGGGGACGAGCAGTACTTC. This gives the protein CASSSQTGDEQYF.

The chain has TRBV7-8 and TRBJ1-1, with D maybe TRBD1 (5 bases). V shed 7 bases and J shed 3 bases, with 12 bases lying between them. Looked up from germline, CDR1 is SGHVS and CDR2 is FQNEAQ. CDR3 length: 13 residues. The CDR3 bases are TGTGCCAGCATCCAGGGTACGGACACTGAAGCTTTCTTT. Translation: CASIQGTDTEAFF.

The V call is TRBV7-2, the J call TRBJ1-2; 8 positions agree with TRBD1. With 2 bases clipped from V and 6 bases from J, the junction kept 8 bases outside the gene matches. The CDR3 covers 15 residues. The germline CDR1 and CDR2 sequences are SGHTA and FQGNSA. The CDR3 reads CASSLPGRQGNGYTF. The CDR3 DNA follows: TGTGCCAGCAGCTTACCCGGGCGACAGGGGAATGGCTACACCTTC.